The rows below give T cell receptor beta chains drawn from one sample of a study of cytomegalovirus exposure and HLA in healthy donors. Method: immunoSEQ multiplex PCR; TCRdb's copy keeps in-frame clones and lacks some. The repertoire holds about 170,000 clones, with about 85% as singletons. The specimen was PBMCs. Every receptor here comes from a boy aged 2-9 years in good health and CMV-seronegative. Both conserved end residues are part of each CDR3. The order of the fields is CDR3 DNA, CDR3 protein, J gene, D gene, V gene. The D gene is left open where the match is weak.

TGTGCCAGCAGTGAAGCGCTAGGGGCAGCCTTGGGGTTCTTC | CASSEALGAALGFF | TRBJ2-1 | - | TRBV6-1
TGTGCCAGCAGTCCCTTTTCTGGAAACACCATATATTTT | CASSPFSGNTIYF | TRBJ1-3 | - | TRBV14
TGTGCCAGCCTAGATCTAGCGGGAGCTTTTGGGGAGCAGTTCTTC | CASLDLAGAFGEQFF | TRBJ2-1 | TRBD2 | TRBV19
TGTGCCAGCAGTTCCCAGCGGGGGGGCTCCTACAATGAGCAGTTCTTC | CASSSQRGGSYNEQFF | TRBJ2-1 | TRBD2 | TRBV6-5
TGTGCCAGCAGTTTGGCAGGGGGAGGAAGAGAGACCCAGTACTTC | CASSLAGGGRETQYF | TRBJ2-5 | - | TRBV27
TGTGCCAGCAGCAGTGGACAGGGAGCGAGCTACGAGCAGTACTTC | CASSSGQGASYEQYF | TRBJ2-7 | TRBD1 | TRBV2
TGTGCCAGCAGCGATAGCCGGGGGACCCAGTACTTC | CASSDSRGTQYF | TRBJ2-5 | - | TRBV5-8
TGTGCCAGCAGCTTAGCCCCGAGGACTAGCGGTGGGGAGCAGTACTTC | CASSLAPRTSGGEQYF | TRBJ2-7 | TRBD2 | TRBV13
TGCGCCAGCAGAAAGGGGGAGGATACGCAGTATTTT | CASRKGEDTQYF | TRBJ2-3 | - | TRBV5-1
TGCGCCAGCAGCCAAGATCCCCAGGGGGACACTGAAGCTTTCTTT | CASSQDPQGDTEAFF | TRBJ1-1 | TRBD1 | TRBV4-1
TGTGCCAGCAGTTTTCCCAGAGGCAGGGAAGGCAATCAGCCCCAGCATTTT | CASSFPRGREGNQPQHF | TRBJ1-5 | - | TRBV28